This TCR beta chain comes out of a study of shared clonotypes between healthy human individuals. Study-wide results and caveats: Memory subsets generally showed lower estimated richness than naive subsets.

Under the authors' procedure: Junction-only immunoSEQ data arrived without quality scores, meaning filtering differed. Some clones are missing from TCRdb's copy, which holds only in-frame ones; the method was immunoSEQ multiplex PCR. The V and J calls and clone size were taken over from that table, and D and trimming were inferred from the DNA. Of approximately 330,000 clones detected, less than 75% appear once; the ten largest clones hold under 11%. Concerning this clone: Antigen: not known.

This CDR3 comprises 15 residues. In germline, CDR1 is MDHEN, CDR2 SYDVKM. The V end was cut by 10 bases, the J end by 3 bases, with 20 bases between. The sequencing sample was made of memory CD4+ T cells sorted from blood. The sample's subset: CD45RA-negative fraction. The chain has TRBV28 and TRBJ2-3; D perhaps matches TRBD1 (6 bases). The TCR originated in a man younger than 40 in good health. The CDR3 DNA follows: TGTGCCATCCAAGGACAGAGGGTTGGGACAGATACGCAGTATTTT. This encodes CAIQGQRVGTDTQYF.